The source of this T cell receptor (beta chain) is a study of blood T cell repertoires in COVID-19. Study overall: Acute and convalescent COVID-19 specimens originated in the United States, Italy and Spain. PBMCs, B-cell-depleted T cells, or T cells provided the cDNA or gDNA that made up the material.

As originally analysed: Estimation of nucleated cell counts relied on the amplification of reference gene primers. Some clones are missing from TCRdb's copy, which holds only in-frame ones; the method was immunoSEQ multiplex PCR. D and trimming were read from the DNA, whereas the V and J calls and clone size are those reported in that table. The sample includes more than 90,000 clones, about 90% of them seen just once. This receptor was taken from a human donor in a cohort sampled during active COVID-19. The sample consisted of peripheral blood.

The CDR3 DNA reads as TGTGCCAGCAGCCCGCAGGGCAGGGAAACCGGGGAGCTGTTTTTT. Its protein product is CASSPQGRETGELFF. V and J are TRBV11-3 and TRBJ2-2, with D possibly matching TRBD1 (5 bases). This CDR3 contains 15 residues. V was pared by 5 bases and J by 5 bases, with 15 bases between. The germline V gene has CDR1 SGHNT and CDR2 YENEEA.